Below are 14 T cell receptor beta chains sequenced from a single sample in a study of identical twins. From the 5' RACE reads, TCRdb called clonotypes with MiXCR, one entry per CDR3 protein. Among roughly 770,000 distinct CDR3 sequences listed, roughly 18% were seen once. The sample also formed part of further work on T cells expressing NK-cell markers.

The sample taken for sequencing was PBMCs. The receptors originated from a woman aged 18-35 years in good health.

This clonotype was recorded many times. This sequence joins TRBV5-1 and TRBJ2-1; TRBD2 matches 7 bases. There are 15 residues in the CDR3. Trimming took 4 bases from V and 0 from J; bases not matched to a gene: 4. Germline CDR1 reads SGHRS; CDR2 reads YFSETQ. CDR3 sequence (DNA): TGCGCCAGCAGCCCCGGACTAGTCTCCTACAATGAGCAGTTCTTC. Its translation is CASSPGLVSYNEQFF. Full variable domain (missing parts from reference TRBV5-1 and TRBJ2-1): KAGVTQTPRYLIKTRGQQVTLSCSPISGHRSVSWYQQTPGQGLQFLFEYFSETQRNKGNFPGRFSGRQFSNSRSEMNVSTLELGDSALYLCASSPGLVSYNEQFFGPGTRLTVL.

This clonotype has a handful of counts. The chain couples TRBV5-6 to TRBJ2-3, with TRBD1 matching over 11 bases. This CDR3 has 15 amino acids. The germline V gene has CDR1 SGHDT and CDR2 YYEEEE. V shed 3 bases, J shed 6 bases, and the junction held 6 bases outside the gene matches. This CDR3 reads CASSSAGTGGDTQYF. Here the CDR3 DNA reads TGTGCCAGCAGCTCGGCCGGGACAGGGGGTGATACGCAGTATTTT.

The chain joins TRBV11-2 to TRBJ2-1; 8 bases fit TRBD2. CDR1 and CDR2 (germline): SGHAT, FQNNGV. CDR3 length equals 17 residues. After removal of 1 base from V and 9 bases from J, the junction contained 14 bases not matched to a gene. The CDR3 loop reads CASSLALGGPGRGEQFF. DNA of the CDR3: TGTGCCAGCAGCTTAGCTCTGGGGGGACCCGGGAGGGGTGAGCAGTTCTTC.

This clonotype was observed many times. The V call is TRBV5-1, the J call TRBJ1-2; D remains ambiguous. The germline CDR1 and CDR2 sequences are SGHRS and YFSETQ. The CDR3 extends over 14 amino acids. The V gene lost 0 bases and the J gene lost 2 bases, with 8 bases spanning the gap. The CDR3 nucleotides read TGCGCCAGCAGCTTGGCGGCTCAAAACTATGGCTACACCTTC. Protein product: CASSLAAQNYGYTF. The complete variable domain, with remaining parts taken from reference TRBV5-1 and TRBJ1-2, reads KAGVTQTPRYLIKTRGQQVTLSCSPISGHRSVSWYQQTPGQGLQFLFEYFSETQRNKGNFPGRFSGRQFSNSRSEMNVSTLELGDSALYLCASSLAAQNYGYTFGSGTRLTVV.

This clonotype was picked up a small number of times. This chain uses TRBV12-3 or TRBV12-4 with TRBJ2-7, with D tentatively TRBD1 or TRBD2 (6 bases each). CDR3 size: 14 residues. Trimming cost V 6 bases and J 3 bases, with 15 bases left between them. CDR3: CASRARDTNYEQYF. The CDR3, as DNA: TGTGCCAGCAGAGCGCGGGACACAAACTACGAGCAGTACTTC.

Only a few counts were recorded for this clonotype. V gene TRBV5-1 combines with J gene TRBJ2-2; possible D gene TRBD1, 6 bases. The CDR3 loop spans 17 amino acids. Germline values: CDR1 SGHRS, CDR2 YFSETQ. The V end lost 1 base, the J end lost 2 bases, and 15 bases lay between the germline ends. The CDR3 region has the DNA TGCGCCAGCAGCTTGCTAGGGGACACCCTTAACACCGGGGAGCTGTTTTTT. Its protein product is CASSLLGDTLNTGELFF.

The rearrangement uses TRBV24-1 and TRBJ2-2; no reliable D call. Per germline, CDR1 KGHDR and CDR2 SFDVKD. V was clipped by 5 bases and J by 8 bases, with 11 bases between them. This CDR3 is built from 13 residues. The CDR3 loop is CATSAGYGGELFF. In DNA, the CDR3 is TGTGCCACCAGTGCGGGCTATGGGGGGGAGCTGTTTTTT.

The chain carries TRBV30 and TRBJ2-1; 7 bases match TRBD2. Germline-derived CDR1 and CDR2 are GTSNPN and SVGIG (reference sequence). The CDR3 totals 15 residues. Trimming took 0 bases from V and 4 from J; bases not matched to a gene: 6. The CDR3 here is CAWSVGNGGYNEQFF. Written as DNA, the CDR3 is TGTGCCTGGAGTGTCGGAAACGGGGGGTACAATGAGCAGTTCTTC.

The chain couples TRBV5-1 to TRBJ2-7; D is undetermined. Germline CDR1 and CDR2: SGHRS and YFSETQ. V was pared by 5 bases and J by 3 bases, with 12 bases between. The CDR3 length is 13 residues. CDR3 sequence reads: CASSQKVGYEQYF. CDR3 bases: TGCGCCAGCAGTCAGAAGGTCGGCTACGAGCAGTACTTC.

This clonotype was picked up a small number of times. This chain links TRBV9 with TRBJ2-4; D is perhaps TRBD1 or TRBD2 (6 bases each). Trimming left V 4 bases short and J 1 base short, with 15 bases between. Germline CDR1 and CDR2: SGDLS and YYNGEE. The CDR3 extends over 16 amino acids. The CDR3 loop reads CASSSRLGGAKNIQYF. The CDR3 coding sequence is TGTGCCAGCAGCTCCCGACTAGGGGGGGCCAAAAACATTCAGTACTTC. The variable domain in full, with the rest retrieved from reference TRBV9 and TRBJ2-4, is DSGVTQTPKHLITATGQRVTLRCSPRSGDLSVYWYQQSLDQGLQFLIQYYNGEERAKGNILERFSAQQFPDLHSELNLSSLELGDSALYFCASSSRLGGAKNIQYFGAGTRLSVL.

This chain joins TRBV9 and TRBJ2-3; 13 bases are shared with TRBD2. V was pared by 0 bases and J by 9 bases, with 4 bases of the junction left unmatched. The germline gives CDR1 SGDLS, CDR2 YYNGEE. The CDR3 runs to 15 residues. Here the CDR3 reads CASSVVGLAGVTQYF. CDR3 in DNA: TGTGCCAGCAGCGTAGTCGGACTAGCGGGAGTAACGCAGTATTTT.

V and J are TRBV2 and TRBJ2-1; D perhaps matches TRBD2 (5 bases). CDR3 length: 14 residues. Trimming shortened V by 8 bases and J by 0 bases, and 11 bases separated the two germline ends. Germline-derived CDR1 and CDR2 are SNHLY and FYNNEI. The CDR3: CASSRRSSYNEQFF. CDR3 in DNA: TGTGCCAGCTCTAGGAGGAGCTCCTACAATGAGCAGTTCTTC.

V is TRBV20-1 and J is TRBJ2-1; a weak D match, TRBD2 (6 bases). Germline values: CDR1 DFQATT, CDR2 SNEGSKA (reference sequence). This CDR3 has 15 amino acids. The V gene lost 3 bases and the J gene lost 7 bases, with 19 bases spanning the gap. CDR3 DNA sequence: TGCAGTGCTAGGCGAGGGACTTTCCACGCTAATGAGCAGTTCTTC. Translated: CSARRGTFHANEQFF.

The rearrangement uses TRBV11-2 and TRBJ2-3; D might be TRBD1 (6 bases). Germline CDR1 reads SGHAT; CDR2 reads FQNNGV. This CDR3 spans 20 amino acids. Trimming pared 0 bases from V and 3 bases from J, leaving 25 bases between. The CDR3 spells CASSLDWGLPEVVLTDTQYF. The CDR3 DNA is TGTGCCAGCAGCTTAGATTGGGGGCTCCCGGAGGTTGTCCTGACAGATACGCAGTATTTT.